The 11 T cell receptor beta chains presented below share a single source sample, sequenced in a study of OX40 agonist ivuxolimab in advanced cancers. The method was immunoSEQ multiplex PCR; TCRdb's version includes in-frame clones alone and lacks a portion of them. The data contain 30,000 to 45,000 clones, about 84% of them singletons. The input for sequencing was CD4+ or CD8+ T cells sorted from blood, taken in a trial of the OX40 agonist ivuxolimab. All receptors come from an adult with an advanced solid tumor such as melanoma, head and neck, liver or kidney cancer.

The genes are TRBV21-1 and TRBJ2-7; TRBD1, as called in the table, went unchecked against the DNA. TRBV21-1 is a recognized pseudogene. There are 19 residues in the CDR3. CDR3: CASSKLWQGGKVRPYEQYF. The DNA for the CDR3 is TGTGCCAGCAGCAAACTGTGGCAGGGTGGGAAGGTGAGGCCCTACGAGCAGTACTTC.

In this sample, this clone turned up a few times. As DNA, the CDR3 is TGTGCCAGCAGCCCTCTGACAGCGGGTCATCAGCCCCAGCATTTT. It translates to CASSPLTAGHQPQHF. This chain links TRBV7-9 with TRBJ1-5; perhaps TRBD1 as D (5 bases). The length of the CDR3 is 15 residues. Per the germline V gene, CDR1 is SEHNR and CDR2 is FQNEAQ (reference sequence). V lost 5 bases, J lost 5 bases, and 16 bases lay in between.

The chain couples TRBV5-1 to TRBJ2-1, with TRBD1 identical over 11 bases. The length of the CDR3 is 20 residues. Germline CDR1 and CDR2: SGHRS and YFSETQ. J gave up 4 bases and V 4 bases, and 19 bases lay outside the gene matches. DNA for the CDR3: TGCGCCAGCAGCCTTTACGCAGATACCGGGACAGGGGGATTTTACAATGAGCAGTTCTTC. Translating gives CASSLYADTGTGGFYNEQFF.

This chain uses TRBV19 with TRBJ1-5, with TRBD1 as a possible D gene (6 bases). The V end was cut by 3 bases, the J end by 6 bases, with 18 bases between. This CDR3 spans 16 amino acids. Germline CDR1 is LNHDA and CDR2 is SQIVND (reference sequence). In nucleotides, the CDR3 is TGTGCCAGTAGTATCCGAACCAGGGGTAGTGGTCAGCCCCAGCATTTT. Its protein is CASSIRTRGSGQPQHF.

CDR3 amino acids: CASSKQGTEAFF. The CDR3, as DNA: TGTGCCAGCAGTAAACAGGGTACTGAAGCTTTCTTT. This rearrangement joins TRBV6-5 to TRBJ1-1, with D possibly TRBD1 on 6 matching bases. The germline V and J ends were trimmed by 5 bases and 5 bases, with 9 bases remaining between them. CDR1 MNHEY and CDR2 SVGAGI come from the germline V gene. There are 12 residues in the CDR3.

In this sample, this clone turned up once. This chain uses TRBV7-2 with TRBJ1-6; the match to TRBD1 covers 9 bases. Losses at the gene ends were 4 bases for V and 0 bases for J; bases not matched to a gene: 4. The CDR3 is made up of 17 amino acids. Germline V gene sequence: CDR1 SGHTA, CDR2 FQGNSA. The CDR3 DNA follows: TGTGCCAGCAGCTCACAGGGGGCGCGCTCCTATAATTCACCCCTCCACTTT. Translating gives CASSSQGARSYNSPLHF.

The rearrangement joins TRBV11-2 to TRBJ2-3, with TRBD2 as a possible D gene (5 bases). Germline-derived CDR1 and CDR2 are SGHAT and FQNNGV. The V gene lost 1 base and the J gene lost 2 bases, with 10 bases spanning the gap. This CDR3 is built from 15 residues. The CDR3, as DNA: TGTGCCAGCAGCTTAGTCGCGGGCAACACAGATACGCAGTATTTT. Translating it yields CASSLVAGNTDTQYF.

V is TRBV5-1 and J is TRBJ2-7; tentative D call: TRBD2 (6 bases). The CDR3 extends over 13 amino acids. Trimming took off 4 bases at V and 1 base at J, with 9 bases between the two ends. Germline V CDR1 and CDR2: SGHRS, YFSETQ. CDR3 sequence reads: CASSVSGSYEQYF. The CDR3, as DNA: TGCGCCAGCAGCGTTAGCGGTTCCTACGAGCAGTACTTC.

This sequence joins TRBV15 and TRBJ2-1; 9 bases map to TRBD1. With 3 bases clipped from V and 5 bases from J, the junction kept 8 bases outside the gene matches. Per the germline V gene, CDR1 is LNHNV and CDR2 is YYDKDF (reference sequence). This CDR3 spans 16 amino acids. This CDR3 is CATSREGTGLHNEQFF. DNA for the CDR3: TGTGCCACCAGCAGGGAAGGGACAGGGCTTCACAATGAGCAGTTCTTC.

The rearrangement uses TRBV7-3 and TRBJ2-3; D gene ambiguous. Germline assignment: CDR1 SGHTA and CDR2 FQGTGA. The CDR3 length is 13 residues. Trimming shortened V by 0 bases and J by 4 bases, and 5 bases separated the two germline ends. The CDR3, as DNA: TGTGCCAGCAGCTTAACGTTCGCAGATACGCAGTATTTT. Its translation is CASSLTFADTQYF.

The J gene is TRBJ1-2, the V gene TRBV5-1, with D maybe TRBD1 (5 bases). V lost 2 bases to trimming and J lost 0 bases, with 14 bases between them. In germline, CDR1 is SGHRS, CDR2 YFSETQ. The CDR3 extends over 16 amino acids. The CDR3 nucleotides read TGCGCCAGCAGCTTCGGCAGGGCGCGAGCTAACTATGGCTACACCTTC. This sequence encodes CASSFGRARANYGYTF. Supplemented by reference TRBV5-1 and TRBJ1-2, the full variable domain reads KAGVTQTPRYLIKTRGQQVTLSCSPISGHRSVSWYQQTPGQGLQFLFEYFSETQRNKGNFPGRFSGRQFSNSRSEMNVSTLELGDSALYLCASSFGRARANYGYTFGSGTRLTVV.